Listed here are 25 T cell receptor beta chains from one sample, sequenced in a study of blood T cells in healthy people across ages. A sample-barcoded 5' primer and a J-beta primer mix were used in a second PCR of about 7 to 12 cycles. One entry per CDR3 protein, called by TCRdb with MiXCR from the 5' RACE reads. The table includes about 1,800,000 distinct CDR3 sequences, roughly 27% detected once. Sequencing used blood. The receptors originated from a woman under 40 in good health.

This chain links TRBV7-6 with TRBJ1-6; D is uncertain. V lost 6 bases and J 3 bases, leaving 12 bases between the germline ends. Germline CDR1 is SGHVS and CDR2 is FNYEAQ. This CDR3 is 15 amino acids long. CDR3 in amino acids: CASRADINYNSPLHF. DNA for the CDR3: TGTGCCAGCAGGGCAGACATCAACTATAATTCACCCCTCCACTTT.

This clonotype has a handful of counts. The chain uses TRBV5-1 and TRBJ1-2, with a weak D call TRBD1 (5 bases). V was shortened by 6 bases and J by 3 bases, with 24 bases between the two germline ends. The germline gives CDR1 SGHRS, CDR2 YFSETQ. The CDR3 has 17 residues. The DNA of the CDR3 is TGCGCCAGCACCTCCGGTGGGGCGGCCGGGGCCGACTATGGCTACACCTTC. Translated: CASTSGGAAGADYGYTF.

This rearrangement joins TRBV5-1 to TRBJ1-1; no firm D call. Trimming cost V 0 bases and J 4 bases, with 13 bases left between them. The CDR3 has 15 amino acids. CDR1 SGHRS and CDR2 YFSETQ come from the germline V gene. CDR3 in DNA: TGCGCCAGCAGCTTGGAAGGTTCCCGGGGCACTGAAGCTTTCTTT. It yields the protein CASSLEGSRGTEAFF.

In this sample, this clonotype turned up a few times. The chain carries TRBV15 and TRBJ2-7, with 7 bases fitting TRBD2. This CDR3 has 16 residues. The germline CDR1 and CDR2 sequences are LNHNV and YYDKDF (reference sequence). With 4 bases clipped from V and 0 bases from J, the junction kept 9 bases outside the gene matches. The CDR3 bases are TGTGCCACCAGCAAAAGACCGGGACTAATCTCCTACGAGCAGTACTTC. Translating it yields CATSKRPGLISYEQYF.

A word on this clonotype: One end of the junction varies from germline; a read error may be responsible. This rearrangement joins TRBV6-5 to TRBJ2-1, with 15 nucleotides matching TRBD2. Germline-derived CDR1 and CDR2 are MNHEY and SVGAGI. This CDR3 contains 15 residues. DNA of the CDR3: TGTGCCAACAGTCGGACTAGCGGGGGGGCCGGTGAGCAGTTCTTC. Protein sequence: CANSRTSGGAGEQFF.

Details on this clonotype: A read error may produce the germline difference seen at one junction end. V is TRBV19 and J is TRBJ2-5; D gene ambiguous. CDR3 length: 13 amino acids. Germline assignment: CDR1 LNHDA and CDR2 SQIVND (reference sequence). The CDR3 here is CVSSNPPRETQYF. CDR3 bases: TGTGTCAGTAGTAATCCTCCGCGGGAGACCCAGTACTTC. The full variable domain, completed using reference TRBV19 and TRBJ2-5, is DGGITQSPKYLFRKEGQNVTLSCEQNLNHDAMYWYRQDPGQGLRLIYYSQIVNDFQKGDIAEGYSVSREKKESFPLTVTSAQKNPTAFYLCVSSNPPRETQYFGPGTRLLVL.

This clonotype was detected many times. This chain joins TRBV29-1 and TRBJ1-4; no clear D gene. Trimming stripped 4 bases from V and 0 bases from J, with 6 bases between. The CDR3 has 13 amino acids. The germline V gene encodes CDR1 SQVTM and CDR2 ANQGSEA. The CDR3: CSVAGATNEKLFF. For the CDR3, the DNA is TGCAGCGTTGCTGGTGCAACTAATGAAAAACTGTTTTTT.

The J gene is TRBJ2-1, the V gene TRBV12-3 or TRBV12-4; either TRBD1 or TRBD2 may fit D (6 bases each). This CDR3 contains 18 residues. The V end lost 3 bases, the J end lost 1 base, and 19 bases lay between the germline ends. CDR3 amino acids: CASSFWPGGRGSYNEQFF. In DNA form, the CDR3 reads TGTGCCAGCAGTTTTTGGCCCGGGGGCCGGGGGTCCTACAATGAGCAGTTCTTC.

A single count supports this clonotype. The V and J genes are TRBV3-1 and TRBJ2-5; 9 positions agree with TRBD2. CDR1 LGHDT and CDR2 YNNKEL come from the germline V gene (reference sequence). Unmatched junction bases numbered 8, after V lost 2 bases and J lost 4 bases. The CDR3 loop spans 16 amino acids. The CDR3 spells CASSQSVSGGRETQYF. The CDR3 DNA sequence: TGTGCCAGCAGCCAAAGCGTAAGCGGGGGGCGAGAGACCCAGTACTTC.

Of note for this clonotype: The junction departs from the called germline gene at one end, perhaps through a read error. The chain links TRBV5-6 to TRBJ2-5, with 14 bases matching TRBD2. The CDR3 totals 16 residues. Germline V gives CDR1 SGHDT, CDR2 YYEEEE. The CDR3 coding sequence is TGTACCAGCAGCCTGACTAGCGGGAGGGTGCTAGAGACCCAGTACTTC. Translating it yields CTSSLTSGRVLETQYF.

The chain carries TRBV30 and TRBJ2-3; no clear D. CDR3 size: 13 residues. Germline CDR1 and CDR2: GTSNPN and SVGIG (reference sequence). Trimming removed 3 bases from V and 0 bases from J, with 7 bases in between. CDR3 nucleotide sequence: TGTGCCTGGAGAGGAGACAGCACAGATACGCAGTATTTT. It specifies CAWRGDSTDTQYF.

This chain uses TRBV14 with TRBJ2-7, with D perhaps matching TRBD2 (6 bases). Germline assignment: CDR1 SGHDN and CDR2 FVKESK. The CDR3 sequence is 16 residues long. V gave up 0 bases and J gave up 3 bases, with 15 bases separating them. The CDR3 DNA follows: TGTGCCAGCAGCCAAGATTATAGGGACTGGGGCTACGAGCAGTACTTC. Its translation: CASSQDYRDWGYEQYF.

This chain joins TRBV16 and TRBJ2-1; D is unresolved. The length of the CDR3 is 14 residues. Per germline, CDR1 KGHSY and CDR2 FQNENV. Deletions cut 0 bases from V and 3 bases from J, with 6 bases between. The CDR3 spells CASSQSIFYNEQFF. DNA of the CDR3: TGTGCCAGCAGCCAATCGATTTTCTACAATGAGCAGTTCTTC.

This clonotype was observed a few times. The rearrangement links TRBV20-1 to TRBJ2-1; TRBD2 matches 11 bases. With V trimmed by 6 bases and J by 5 bases, 6 bases remained unmatched. The CDR3 is made up of 14 amino acids. Germline-derived CDR1 and CDR2 are DFQATT and SNEGSKA (reference sequence). In nucleotides, the CDR3 is TGCAGTGCCAAACTAGCGGGAGCCCACAATGAGCAGTTCTTC. It specifies CSAKLAGAHNEQFF.

In its sample, this clonotype was seen a few times. The chain joins TRBV5-1 to TRBJ2-5; 11 bases align to TRBD2. Germline CDR1 SGHRS, CDR2 YFSETQ. The ends lost 5 bases at V and 1 base at J; junction bases unmatched: 16. The CDR3 runs to 19 residues. The CDR3 is CASRPGAARTSGLQETQYF. In DNA, the CDR3 is TGCGCCAGCAGACCTGGGGCGGCAAGGACTAGCGGGCTCCAAGAGACCCAGTACTTC. The whole variable domain, remainder taken from reference TRBV5-1 and TRBJ2-5, is KAGVTQTPRYLIKTRGQQVTLSCSPISGHRSVSWYQQTPGQGLQFLFEYFSETQRNKGNFPGRFSGRQFSNSRSEMNVSTLELGDSALYLCASRPGAARTSGLQETQYFGPGTRLLVL.

The rearrangement links TRBV4-1 to TRBJ2-7, with TRBD1 identical over 9 bases. The DNA end is a closer match to TRBJ2-5, so the J assignment may be wrong. Germline V CDR1 and CDR2: MGHRA, YSYEKL. The CDR3 is 16 amino acids. The CDR3, as DNA: TGCGCCAGCAGCCAAGTACCAACAGGGGGCGGGGAGACCCAGTACTTC. Translation: CASSQVPTGGGETQYF.

Points on this clonotype: A much more abundant neighbour one base away suggests this may be a read error. The rearrangement uses TRBV6-2 or TRBV6-3 and TRBJ2-7, with TRBD1 identical over 7 bases. This CDR3 is 15 amino acids long. Germline CDR1 MNHEY, CDR2 SVGEGT. J was trimmed by 1 base and V by 5 bases; bases with no gene match: 8. DNA for the CDR3: TGTGCCAGCAGTACCTCCGTGACAGGGTCCTACGAGCAGTACTTC. Protein: CASSTSVTGSYEQYF.

This clonotype was seen a few times. V gene TRBV12-3 or TRBV12-4 combines with J gene TRBJ2-3, with D perhaps matching TRBD2 (5 bases). The CDR3 sequence is 12 residues long. V lost 4 bases and J lost 7, with 9 bases in between. The CDR3 region has the DNA TGTGCCAGCAGTTGGACTGGTTATACGCAGTATTTT. This sequence encodes CASSWTGYTQYF.

The chain couples TRBV10-3 to TRBJ1-2; 7 bases map to TRBD1. This CDR3 has 16 residues. CDR1 and CDR2 (germline): ENHRY, SYGVKD. The ends lost 8 bases at V and 4 bases at J; junction bases unmatched: 16. The CDR3 here is CAIGGNLQGSSYGYTF. CDR3 coding DNA: TGTGCCATCGGTGGAAATTTACAGGGGAGTAGCTATGGCTACACCTTC.

This clonotype was counted only a few times. The rearrangement joins TRBV4-1 to TRBJ2-2, with D possibly being TRBD2 (5 bases). The CDR3 is 16 residues long. CDR1 and CDR2 (germline): MGHRA, YSYEKL. The V and J ends lost 1 base and 1 base respectively, with 10 bases between them. In DNA form, the CDR3 reads TGCGCCAGCAGCCAAGTCCCGCGGGTGAACACCGGGGAGCTGTTTTTT. It encodes CASSQVPRVNTGELFF.

V and J are TRBV29-1 and TRBJ2-1; possibly TRBD2 for D (7 bases). The CDR3 is 15 amino acids. The germline V gene encodes CDR1 SQVTM and CDR2 ANQGSEA. The V end was cut by 6 bases, the J end by 4 bases, with 19 bases between. The CDR3 DNA reads TGCAGCGTCCCTAGCCTGCGGGGGCTTTACAATGAGCAGTTCTTC. This sequence encodes CSVPSLRGLYNEQFF.

Only a few counts were recorded for this clonotype. This chain joins TRBV27 and TRBJ2-5; D may be TRBD2 (5 bases). The CDR3 totals 13 residues. Trimming stripped 5 bases from V and 2 bases from J, with 9 bases between. Germline loops: CDR1 MNHEY, CDR2 SMNVEV (reference sequence). CDR3 bases: TGTGCCAGCAGTGGGAGCATTCAAGAGACCCAGTACTTC. Protein sequence: CASSGSIQETQYF.

Worth noting for this clonotype: One end of the junction varies from germline; a read error may be responsible. The rearrangement joins TRBV7-8 to TRBJ2-7; TRBD2 might be the D (6 bases). The CDR3 runs 14 residues. Germline loops: CDR1 SGHVS, CDR2 FQNEAQ. Written as DNA, the CDR3 is TGTGCCAGCAGCTTAGCGGGAGGCACCTACGAGCAGTGCTTC. It encodes CASSLAGGTYEQCF.

On this clonotype itself: It may be a read error: a sequence one base away is much more abundant. The chain couples TRBV6-5 to TRBJ2-5; D is ambiguous. Trimming took off 10 bases at V and 11 bases at J, with 26 bases between the two ends. From germline, CDR1 is MNHEY and CDR2 SVGAGI. The CDR3 has 14 amino acids. The CDR3: CATQSGRNYNEQYF. The CDR3 bases are TGTGCCACCCAGTCGGGCCGTAACTACAATGAGCAGTACTTC.

The V call is TRBV4-1, the J call TRBJ1-2, with 7 bases matching TRBD1. CDR1 MGHRA and CDR2 YSYEKL come from the germline V gene. The ends lost 3 bases at V and 0 bases at J; junction bases unmatched: 4. This CDR3 region has 15 residues. The CDR3 protein is CASSQPGQANYGYTF. The CDR3 DNA reads TGCGCCAGCAGCCAGCCAGGACAGGCTAACTATGGCTACACCTTC.